Shown below are 25 T cell receptor beta chains from a single sample sequenced in a study of blood T cells in healthy people across ages. The second PCR ran roughly 7 to 11 cycles with a sample-barcoded 5' primer and J-beta primers. MiXCR, run by TCRdb on the 5' RACE reads, gives a single entry per CDR3 protein. The sample gives about 1.4 million distinct CDR3 sequences, around 59% of which show up once; roughly 6.3% is in the top ten. The sequenced material came from blood. Source of these receptors: a man aged 18 to 35 in good health.

J is TRBJ2-1 and V is TRBV20-1; D possibly corresponds to TRBD1 (5 bases). Trimming cost V 1 base and J 5 bases, with 15 bases left between them. The CDR3 totals 15 residues. Germline V gives CDR1 DFQATT, CDR2 SNEGSKA (reference sequence). The CDR3: CSARGRTRINNEQFF. As DNA, the CDR3 is TGCAGTGCTAGAGGACGGACACGTATCAACAATGAGCAGTTCTTC.

This clonotype has just a few counts. This sequence joins TRBV4-1 and TRBJ1-2; unclear D gene. The length of the CDR3 is 15 residues. CDR1 MGHRA and CDR2 YSYEKL come from the germline V gene. V was cut by 0 bases and J by 3 bases, with 11 bases left in between. In DNA, the CDR3 is TGCGCCAGCAGCCAAGAGGCGGGAGTTGACTATGGCTACACCTTC. Translation: CASSQEAGVDYGYTF.

This clonotype was observed a handful of times. The J gene is TRBJ2-5, the V gene TRBV25-1; perhaps TRBD2 as D (6 bases). Trimming cost V 3 bases and J 7 bases, with 18 bases left between them. The CDR3 totals 15 residues. Germline-derived CDR1 and CDR2 are MGHDK and SYGVNS. CDR3 sequence: CASSEQGPPGGTQYF. The CDR3 DNA reads as TGTGCCAGCAGTGAGCAGGGCCCACCCGGGGGGACCCAGTACTTC.

This clonotype came up a few times. The chain recombines TRBV7-9 with TRBJ2-5, with 9 bases matching TRBD1. The V gene end was trimmed by 1 base and the J gene end by 6 bases; junction bases not matched to a gene: 12. Germline V lookup: CDR1 SEHNR, CDR2 FQNEAQ (reference sequence). This CDR3 comprises 17 residues. CDR3 sequence reads: CASSLVLLGTGQKTQYF. For the CDR3, the DNA is TGTGCCAGCAGCTTAGTACTACTGGGGACAGGGCAAAAGACCCAGTACTTC.

This clonotype was seen only a few times. CDR3 in amino acids: CASSLRQPGDTQYF. CDR3 nucleotides: TGCGCCAGCAGCTTGAGACAGCCAGGAGATACGCAGTATTTT. V and J are TRBV5-1 and TRBJ2-3; a possible D gene is TRBD1 (5 bases). Germline V gene sequence: CDR1 SGHRS, CDR2 YFSETQ. This CDR3 is built from 14 residues. With 1 base removed from V and 5 bases from J, the gap between germline ends came to 11 bases.

The rearrangement links TRBV5-1 to TRBJ2-1, with 7 bases aligning to TRBD1. This CDR3 contains 13 residues. From germline, CDR1 is SGHRS and CDR2 YFSETQ. Trimming at V came to 1 base and at J to 7 bases, leaving 2 bases not matched to a gene. As DNA, the CDR3 is TGCGCCAGCAGCTTGCGACAGGGTAATGAGCAGTTCTTC. As protein: CASSLRQGNEQFF.

The chain has TRBV25-1 and TRBJ1-6; D gene ambiguous. This CDR3 contains 12 residues. In germline, CDR1 is MGHDK, CDR2 SYGVNS. Trimming stripped 5 bases from V and 9 bases from J, with 8 bases between. CDR3 protein: CASSRATSPLHF. The DNA for the CDR3 is TGTGCCAGCAGTCGAGCAACTTCACCCCTCCACTTT. Full variable domain (rest looked up from reference TRBV25-1 and TRBJ1-6): EADIYQTPRYLVIGTGKKITLECSQTMGHDKMYWYQQDPGMELHLIHYSYGVNSTEKGDLSSESTVSRIRTEHFPLTLESARPSHTSQYLCASSRATSPLHFGNGTRLTVT.

V gene TRBV11-3 combines with J gene TRBJ2-1; D gene uncertain. The CDR3 extends over 15 amino acids. Germline CDR1 SGHNT, CDR2 YENEEA. V lost 5 bases to trimming and J lost 0 bases, with 11 bases between them. CDR3 nucleotide sequence: TGTGCCAGCAGCCCCGACCAGAGCTCCTACAATGAGCAGTTCTTC. Protein sequence: CASSPDQSSYNEQFF.

This clonotype was picked up one time. This chain joins TRBV29-1 and TRBJ1-2; TRBD1 aligns across 10 bases. CDR1 is SQVTM and CDR2 is ANQGSEA in the germline V gene. The junction had 1 base not matched to a gene; V was cut back by 1 base and J by 2 bases. The CDR3 runs 14 residues. CDR3 residues: CSVEGQGANYGYTF. The CDR3 DNA follows: TGCAGCGTTGAAGGACAGGGGGCGAACTATGGCTACACCTTC.

The chain employs TRBV6-5 and TRBJ1-5, with TRBD1 as a possible D gene (5 bases). This CDR3 is 16 amino acids long. V dropped 6 bases and J dropped 2 bases, with 17 bases sitting between them. The germline V gene encodes CDR1 MNHEY and CDR2 SVGAGI. CDR3 residues: CASSRGPTPGNQPQHF. CDR3 in DNA: TGTGCCAGCAGCCGGGGCCCCACCCCTGGCAATCAGCCCCAGCATTTT.

The V and J genes are TRBV24-1 and TRBJ2-1; D unresolved. This CDR3 has 16 amino acids. Germline V gene data show CDR1 as KGHDR and CDR2 as SFDVKD. V gave up 0 bases and J gave up 0 bases, with 8 bases separating them. The chain's CDR3 is CATSDLLGRSYNEQFF. Written as DNA, the CDR3 is TGTGCCACCAGTGATTTGCTTGGACGCTCCTACAATGAGCAGTTCTTC.

The V call is TRBV2, the J call TRBJ1-2; D is unclear. The CDR3 has 13 residues. Germline CDR1 reads SNHLY; CDR2 reads FYNNEI. V dropped 6 bases and J dropped 6 bases, with 14 bases sitting between them. The CDR3 DNA reads as TGTGCCAGCAGACCCGGCCCAGACCATGGCTACACCTTC. Translated: CASRPGPDHGYTF.

This clonotype was seen a few times. The chain joins TRBV27 to TRBJ2-7, with D uncertain. Per germline, CDR1 MNHEY and CDR2 SMNVEV (reference sequence). The CDR3 consists of 14 residues. V was cut by 5 bases and J by 6 bases, with 17 bases left in between. CDR3 loop: CASSAEVRALEQYF. In DNA, the CDR3 is TGTGCCAGCAGTGCTGAGGTTCGAGCGCTCGAGCAGTACTTC.

The V gene is TRBV20-1, the J gene TRBJ2-3; D gene ambiguous. Germline CDR1 DFQATT, CDR2 SNEGSKA (reference sequence). The CDR3 spans 12 residues. The V end was cut by 3 bases, the J end by 2 bases, with 6 bases between. CDR3 residues: CSARSDTDTQYF. Written as DNA, the CDR3 is TGCAGTGCTAGGTCCGACACAGATACGCAGTATTTT.

This rearrangement joins TRBV7-9 to TRBJ2-1; 7 bases map to TRBD2. With 5 bases clipped from V and 5 bases from J, the junction kept 12 bases outside the gene matches. CDR1 and CDR2 (germline): SEHNR, FQNEAQ (reference sequence). The CDR3 extends over 16 amino acids. The CDR3 DNA is TGTGCCAGCAGCCCCAGCGGGACTGGGAGGGACAATGAGCAGTTCTTC. This translates into CASSPSGTGRDNEQFF.

This clonotype was observed once. This chain links TRBV28 with TRBJ2-1; D possibly corresponds to TRBD1 (6 bases). V dropped 4 bases and J dropped 6 bases, with 22 bases sitting between them. This CDR3 is built from 17 residues. The germline gives CDR1 MDHEN, CDR2 SYDVKM. The CDR3 region is CASSSSTQGATPNEQFF. CDR3 DNA sequence: TGTGCCAGCAGTTCCTCAACACAGGGTGCAACACCCAATGAGCAGTTCTTC.

The V gene is TRBV25-1, the J gene TRBJ2-7; D may correspond to TRBD1 or TRBD2 (6 bases each). CDR1 is MGHDK, CDR2 SYGVNS, per germline. V dropped 4 bases and J dropped 3 bases, with 13 bases sitting between them. The CDR3 consists of 14 residues. The CDR3 here is CASSAGGLFYEQYF. The DNA for the CDR3 is TGTGCCAGCAGTGCCGGGGGCCTCTTCTACGAGCAGTACTTC.

The rearrangement uses TRBV12-3 or TRBV12-4 and TRBJ2-1; either TRBD1 or TRBD2 may fit D (5 bases each). CDR3 length: 14 residues. V shed 3 bases and J shed 9 bases, with 15 bases lying between them. The CDR3 nucleotides are TGTGCCAGCAGTTTCAAGGGACGCCAATTTGAGCAGTTCTTC. Translated: CASSFKGRQFEQFF.

The gene calls are TRBV6-2 or TRBV6-3 and TRBJ2-7; 7 bases agree with TRBD2. This CDR3 spans 14 amino acids. V shed 5 bases and J 8 bases; nucleotides not matched to a gene: 12. Germline CDR1 reads MNHEY; CDR2 reads SVGEGT. CDR3 DNA: TGTGCCAGCAGTCTTGCGGGCGGGAGTGAAAAGCAGTACTTC. Protein product: CASSLAGGSEKQYF.

This chain connects TRBV6-6 to TRBJ2-1; no definite D call. Trimming removed 2 bases from V and 5 bases from J, with 7 bases in between. CDR3 length: 13 residues. From germline, CDR1 is MNHNY and CDR2 SVGAGI (reference sequence). CDR3 sequence (DNA): TGTGCCAGCAGTTACCCACCGAACAATGAGCAGTTCTTC. It codes for CASSYPPNNEQFF.

The CDR3, as DNA: TGTGCCAGCAGCAACTCAGCCGACCAAGAGACCCAGTACTTC. Translation: CASSNSADQETQYF. The rearrangement links TRBV3-1 to TRBJ2-5; D is undetermined. The germline V and J ends were trimmed by 5 bases and 0 bases, with 10 bases remaining between them. In germline, CDR1 is LGHDT, CDR2 YNNKEL (reference sequence). The CDR3 has 14 residues.

The chain is built from TRBV27 and TRBJ2-4, with D hard to call. The J call may be incorrect, as the DNA end agrees better with TRBJ2-5. Germline V gene lookup returns CDR1 MNHEY and CDR2 SMNVEV (reference sequence). This CDR3 contains 14 residues. CDR3 nucleotide sequence: TGTGCCAGCAGGCCGAGGAACGAAGGGGAGACCCAGTACTTC. This translates into CASRPRNEGETQYF.

The chain uses TRBV2 and TRBJ1-5; TRBD1 matches at 7 bases. CDR1 and CDR2 from the germline V gene are SNHLY and FYNNEI. The CDR3 is 12 amino acids. V was clipped by 4 bases and J by 10 bases; unmatched bases: 4. The CDR3 DNA follows: TGTGCCAGCAGTGGGGACAGATCCCCCCAGCATTTT. Translating gives CASSGDRSPQHF.

The chain recombines TRBV5-1 with TRBJ2-3, with D possibly being TRBD2 (6 bases). Trimming took 0 bases from V and 2 from J, leaving 10 bases between them. CDR1 is SGHRS and CDR2 is YFSETQ in the germline V gene. This CDR3 region has 15 residues. The CDR3 bases are TGCGCCAGCAGCTTGGATGGGGACTTCACAGATACGCAGTATTTT. Translating gives CASSLDGDFTDTQYF. Together with reference TRBV5-1 and TRBJ2-3, the CDR3 gives the full variable domain: KAGVTQTPRYLIKTRGQQVTLSCSPISGHRSVSWYQQTPGQGLQFLFEYFSETQRNKGNFPGRFSGRQFSNSRSEMNVSTLELGDSALYLCASSLDGDFTDTQYFGPGTRLTVL.

This clonotype was recorded a few times. The chain carries TRBV5-1 and TRBJ2-1, with no clear D. Germline values: CDR1 SGHRS, CDR2 YFSETQ. Trimming shortened V by 1 base and J by 5 bases, and 7 bases separated the two germline ends. CDR3 length equals 13 residues. The CDR3 bases are TGCGCCAGCAGCTTGTATGAAAACAATGAGCAGTTCTTC. Protein product: CASSLYENNEQFF.